The 25 T cell receptor beta chains in this list originate from one sample, sequenced in a study of shared clonotypes between healthy human individuals. This table comes from immunoSEQ multiplex PCR, and its TCRdb copy is limited to in-frame clones, with some not included. The repertoire includes more than 2 million clones, around 95% of them detected once, and more than 1.5% sits in the top ten. Naive CD8 isolation took CD45RO-negative cells positively selected for CCR7 and excluded terminally differentiated effector memory CD45RA+ cells. The source material was naive CD8+ T cells from PBMCs. Receptor source: a man aged 18 to 35 in good health. Some clones in this sample may be carry-over from other donors' samples.

V and J are TRBV27 and TRBJ2-7; 7 bases agree with TRBD2. The CDR3 runs 15 residues. Trimming took 0 bases from V and 6 from J; bases not matched to a gene: 8. Germline V lookup: CDR1 MNHEY, CDR2 SMNVEV (reference sequence). CDR3 in DNA: TGTGCCAGCAGTTTATCAGGCGGGAGTGAGGGCGAGCAGTACTTC. Encoded protein: CASSLSGGSEGEQYF.

The chain links TRBV19 to TRBJ2-5; TRBD1 agrees at 7 bases. CDR3 length equals 15 residues. Germline CDR1 is LNHDA and CDR2 is SQIVND (reference sequence). V lost 3 bases, J lost 0 bases, and 4 bases stayed unmatched. The CDR3: CASSMGTAYQETQYF. CDR3 bases: TGTGCCAGTAGTATGGGGACAGCGTACCAAGAGACCCAGTACTTC.

The chain joins TRBV6-5 to TRBJ1-1; D uncertain. The CDR3 extends over 14 amino acids. The V gene's germline CDR1 is MNHEY and CDR2 SVGAGI. Between the trimmed V and J ends, which lost 4 bases and 3 bases, there was a span of 12 bases. The CDR3 region is CASSLDLRHTEAFF. The CDR3 nucleotides are TGTGCCAGCAGTTTAGACCTTAGGCACACTGAAGCTTTCTTT.

V is TRBV28 and J is TRBJ2-7, with a tentative D call TRBD1 (5 bases). The CDR3 has 11 amino acids. The ends were cut back, 7 bases at V and 6 bases at J, with 10 bases in the middle. Germline CDR1 reads MDHEN; CDR2 reads SYDVKM. Written as DNA, the CDR3 is TGTGCCAGCATCCAGGGCGGCGAGCAGTACTTC. It codes for CASIQGGEQYF.

The chain links TRBV5-1 to TRBJ2-7; D possibly corresponds to TRBD1 (5 bases). This CDR3 is 15 amino acids long. Trimming left V 1 base short and J 0 bases short, with 11 bases between. Germline V gene data show CDR1 as SGHRS and CDR2 as YFSETQ. The CDR3 DNA sequence: TGCGCCAGCAGCTTGCGGGCAGGGCACTCCTACGAGCAGTACTTC. It translates to CASSLRAGHSYEQYF.

This clone was recorded only once. This rearrangement joins TRBV7-3 to TRBJ2-2; either TRBD1 or TRBD2 may fit D (5 bases each). Looked up from germline, CDR1 is SGHTA and CDR2 is FQGTGA. The CDR3 is 17 amino acids. Trimming stripped 5 bases from V and 0 bases from J, with 16 bases between. In DNA, the CDR3 is TGTGCCAGCAGCCCTGGGACCGACTACGCGAACACCGGGGAGCTGTTTTTT. This translates into CASSPGTDYANTGELFF.

The rearrangement links TRBV7-9 to TRBJ2-1; D is possibly TRBD2 (5 bases). This CDR3 spans 16 amino acids. In germline, CDR1 is SEHNR, CDR2 FQNEAQ (reference sequence). The V end was cut by 1 base, the J end by 8 bases, with 18 bases between. The CDR3 DNA follows: TGTGCCAGCAGCTTAGGAAGCGGCGTCAAAGGGTATGAGCAGTTCTTC. Encoded protein: CASSLGSGVKGYEQFF.

CDR3 loop: CASSLDAANTGELFF. CDR3 bases: TGTGCCAGTAGTCTCGACGCAGCAAACACCGGGGAGCTGTTTTTT. The chain joins TRBV19 to TRBJ2-2; D is ambiguous. Germline assignment: CDR1 LNHDA and CDR2 SQIVND (reference sequence). CDR3 length equals 15 residues. V was shortened by 5 bases and J by 2 bases, with 12 bases between the two germline ends.

This clone is a singleton in its sample. V and J are TRBV28 and TRBJ2-3; D perhaps matches TRBD2 (5 bases). Germline CDR1 reads MDHEN; CDR2 reads SYDVKM. V lost 4 bases, J lost 0 bases, and 17 bases lay in between. The CDR3 consists of 17 residues. CDR3 region: CASSSPVEVASTDTQYF. The DNA of the CDR3 is TGTGCCAGCAGTTCCCCGGTCGAGGTAGCGAGCACAGATACGCAGTATTTT.

V gene TRBV25-1 combines with J gene TRBJ2-1, with a tentative D call TRBD1 (6 bases). CDR1 and CDR2 (germline): MGHDK, SYGVNS. The ends were cut back, 7 bases at V and 4 bases at J, with 17 bases in the middle. This CDR3 is built from 15 residues. The CDR3 bases are TGTGCCAGCACTTCAAACAGTAGGGGGTACAATGAGCAGTTCTTC. This encodes CASTSNSRGYNEQFF.

The rearrangement links TRBV15 to TRBJ2-1; TRBD1 might be the D (6 bases). The germline gives CDR1 LNHNV, CDR2 YYDKDF (reference sequence). CDR3 length: 14 residues. CDR3: CASSHREFRDEQFF. Written as DNA, the CDR3 is TGTGCATCGAGCCACAGGGAGTTCCGTGATGAGCAGTTCTTC. Complete variable domain (other parts from reference TRBV15 and TRBJ2-1): DAMVIQNPRYQVTQFGKPVTLSCSQTLNHNVMYWYQQKSSQAPKLLFHYYDKDFNNEADTPDNFQSRRPNTSFCFLDIRSPGLGDTAMYLCASSHREFRDEQFFGPGTRLTVL.

The V gene is TRBV19, the J gene TRBJ1-1; unclear D gene. Germline V gene data show CDR1 as LNHDA and CDR2 as SQIVND (reference sequence). The CDR3 loop spans 12 amino acids. V lost 5 bases to trimming and J lost 3 bases, with 7 bases between them. The CDR3 bases are TGTGCCAGTAGTGCATGGGACACTGAAGCTTTCTTT. Translation: CASSAWDTEAFF.

The CDR3 region has the DNA TGTGCCAGTAGTCTTTCCAGGGGCAATGAGCAGTTCTTC. Protein product: CASSLSRGNEQFF. The gene calls are TRBV19 and TRBJ2-1; D perhaps matches TRBD1 (6 bases). The germline V gene encodes CDR1 LNHDA and CDR2 SQIVND (reference sequence). The CDR3 sequence is 13 residues long. The V and J ends lost 5 bases and 6 bases respectively, with 11 bases between them. The complete variable domain, with remaining parts taken from reference TRBV19 and TRBJ2-1, reads DGGITQSPKYLFRKEGQNVTLSCEQNLNHDAMYWYRQDPGQGLRLIYYSQIVNDFQKGDIAEGYSVSREKKESFPLTVTSAQKNPTAFYLCASSLSRGNEQFFGPGTRLTVL.

This clone was seen just once. The rearrangement joins TRBV2 to TRBJ2-1; D not resolved. Germline-derived CDR1 and CDR2 are SNHLY and FYNNEI. The V end lost 2 bases, the J end lost 6 bases, and 14 bases lay between the germline ends. CDR3 size: 15 residues. The CDR3 protein is CASSERASRLNEQFF. The CDR3, as DNA: TGTGCCAGCAGTGAAAGGGCCAGCAGACTCAATGAGCAGTTCTTC.

The sample holds one count of this clone. The J gene is TRBJ2-5, the V gene TRBV28; the D gene is possibly TRBD2 (5 bases). The germline gives CDR1 MDHEN, CDR2 SYDVKM. The CDR3 length is 14 residues. The ends were cut back, 5 bases at V and 5 bases at J, with 15 bases in the middle. Here the CDR3 DNA reads TGTGCCAGCAGTATCCCCCCGCGGGTGGAGACCCAGTACTTC. The encoded protein is CASSIPPRVETQYF.

J is TRBJ2-7 and V is TRBV7-8; TRBD2 matches at 8 bases. Losses at the gene ends were 5 bases for V and 3 bases for J; bases not matched to a gene: 15. CDR3 length: 17 amino acids. Germline V gene data show CDR1 as SGHVS and CDR2 as FQNEAQ. CDR3 bases: TGTGCCAGCAGCGTAACTGGCCCGGGGGGGACCCACTACGAGCAGTACTTC. Amino acid sequence: CASSVTGPGGTHYEQYF.

This chain uses TRBV29-1 with TRBJ2-1, with TRBD2 matching 13 bases. The CDR3 covers 14 residues. Trimming removed 7 bases from V and 6 bases from J; junction bases left unmatched: 6. Per the germline V gene, CDR1 is SQVTM and CDR2 is ANQGSEA. The CDR3 here is CSGAGTSGTNEQFF. CDR3 DNA sequence: TGCAGCGGGGCCGGGACTAGCGGGACCAATGAGCAGTTCTTC.

This sequence joins TRBV5-1 and TRBJ2-7; D may be TRBD1 (6 bases). The CDR3 covers 14 residues. V shed 0 bases and J shed 6 bases, with 13 bases lying between them. From germline, CDR1 is SGHRS and CDR2 YFSETQ. The CDR3 coding sequence is TGCGCCAGCAGCTTGGTACAGGGTCGGGGCGAGCAGTACTTC. As protein: CASSLVQGRGEQYF.

V is TRBV7-8 and J is TRBJ2-1; a weak D match, TRBD1 (6 bases). CDR3 length equals 14 residues. The ends were cut back, 8 bases at V and 10 bases at J, with 21 bases in the middle. Germline values: CDR1 SGHVS, CDR2 FQNEAQ. The DNA of the CDR3 is TGTGCCAGCGGACAGAAGGGACGCCCGGGCGAGCAGTTCTTC. It translates to CASGQKGRPGEQFF. The full variable domain, in which reference TRBV7-8 and TRBJ2-1 provide the parts outside the CDR3, is GAGVSQSPRYKVAKRGQDVALRCDPISGHVSLFWYQQALGQGPEFLTYFQNEAQLDKSGLPSDRFFAERPEGSVSTLKIQRTQQEDSAVYLCASGQKGRPGEQFFGPGTRLTVL.

The chain couples TRBV7-3 to TRBJ2-3; no firm D call. CDR1 and CDR2 (germline): SGHTA, FQGTGA. This CDR3 spans 13 amino acids. Trimming shortened V by 5 bases and J by 4 bases, and 10 bases separated the two germline ends. In DNA form, the CDR3 reads TGTGCCAGCAGCCCGACCCCGGCAGATACGCAGTATTTT. Encoded protein: CASSPTPADTQYF.

The chain is built from TRBV10-3 and TRBJ2-3, with a possible D match to TRBD2 (6 bases). V was clipped by 4 bases and J by 3 bases, with 11 bases between them. The CDR3 is made up of 14 amino acids. Germline lookup yields CDR1 ENHRY and CDR2 SYGVKD. The DNA of the CDR3 is TGTGCCATCAGTGCGGCGGGATGGACAGATACGCAGTATTTT. Translating it yields CAISAAGWTDTQYF.

This chain uses TRBV19 with TRBJ2-7, with 8 nucleotides matching TRBD1. Germline V lookup: CDR1 LNHDA, CDR2 SQIVND (reference sequence). The junction had 5 bases not matched to a gene; V was cut back by 5 bases and J by 5 bases. The length of the CDR3 is 13 residues. The CDR3 is CASSLGQGNEQYF. The CDR3 coding sequence is TGTGCCAGTAGTCTCGGACAGGGAAACGAGCAGTACTTC.

The chain uses TRBV28 and TRBJ1-2; 7 bases align to TRBD1. Trimming took 2 bases from V and 4 from J; bases not matched to a gene: 13. From germline, CDR1 is MDHEN and CDR2 SYDVKM. This CDR3 comprises 17 residues. CDR3 bases: TGTGCCAGCAGTTTAACCCCGGGACAGACCGTTATCTATGGCTACACCTTC. The encoded protein is CASSLTPGQTVIYGYTF.

The chain uses TRBV27 and TRBJ2-3; TRBD2 might be the D (6 bases). This CDR3 spans 16 amino acids. Trimming pared 1 base from V and 3 bases from J, leaving 14 bases between. Germline V lookup: CDR1 MNHEY, CDR2 SMNVEV (reference sequence). The CDR3, as DNA: TGTGCCAGCAGTTTATTAAGACTAGATGGGACAGATACGCAGTATTTT. Translated, it gives CASSLLRLDGTDTQYF.

The CDR3 loop is CASSLGSLPGQGTSNYGYTF. Written as DNA, the CDR3 is TGCGCCAGCAGCTTGGGGTCGCTCCCGGGACAGGGGACGAGTAACTATGGCTACACCTTC. The rearrangement links TRBV5-1 to TRBJ1-2; 10 bases line up with TRBD1. Unmatched junction bases numbered 15, after V lost 0 bases and J lost 1 base. Germline CDR1 reads SGHRS; CDR2 reads YFSETQ. CDR3 length: 20 residues.